The next 8 T cell receptor beta chains were all read from a single sample in a study of T-cell reconstitution after alpha-beta-depleted transplantation in children. Researchers prepared the TCRbeta library using unique molecular identifiers, the study reports. TCRdb independently ran MiXCR on the PCR reads; one entry per CDR3 protein. This table has fewer than 550,000 distinct CDR3 sequences, more than 9.5% appearing once. The sample consisted of PBMCs, mostly from graft donor cells, taken 180 days after TCRalphabeta/CD19-depleted stem cell transplant. These receptors all come from a female patient aged 2-9 years who had a stem cell transplant for aplastic anemia, so the T cells may come from the graft donor.

This clonotype was observed a few times. This sequence joins TRBV27 and TRBJ1-5, with D maybe TRBD1 (5 bases). The germline gives CDR1 MNHEY, CDR2 SMNVEV (reference sequence). The CDR3 length is 14 residues. Between the trimmed V and J ends, which lost 3 bases and 3 bases, there was a span of 9 bases. CDR3 bases: TGTGCCAGCAGTTTGAGGGGTTACAATCAGCCCCAGCATTTT. Encoded protein: CASSLRGYNQPQHF.

This clonotype has just a few counts. The chain carries TRBV5-1 and TRBJ2-3; 10 nucleotides match TRBD2. Germline CDR1 SGHRS, CDR2 YFSETQ. V lost 0 bases, J lost 4 bases, and 8 bases stayed unmatched. CDR3 length equals 17 residues. The CDR3 bases are TGCGCCAGCAGCTTGGCCCTAGCGGGAGAAGGTGCAGATACGCAGTATTTT. Protein product: CASSLALAGEGADTQYF.

This clonotype has at least ten counts. The rearrangement joins TRBV27 to TRBJ2-2, with D perhaps TRBD1 or TRBD2 (5 bases each). Germline CDR1 reads MNHEY; CDR2 reads SMNVEV (reference sequence). The V end was cut by 4 bases, the J end by 2 bases, with 17 bases between. The CDR3 sequence is 17 residues long. CDR3 in amino acids: CASSSPRGRLNTGELFF. DNA for the CDR3: TGTGCCAGCAGTTCCCCCCGGGGCAGGCTAAACACCGGGGAGCTGTTTTTT.

This clonotype was seen ten or more times. The V and J genes are TRBV5-1 and TRBJ2-1; possibly TRBD2 for D (6 bases). V shed 4 bases and J shed 2 bases, with 16 bases lying between them. Germline CDR1 and CDR2: SGHRS and YFSETQ. CDR3 size: 16 residues. This CDR3 reads CASSLNWRDPYNEQFF. Written as DNA, the CDR3 is TGCGCCAGCAGCCTAAACTGGCGGGATCCCTACAATGAGCAGTTCTTC.

At least ten counts were recorded for this clonotype. The junction shows a germline mismatch at one end, possibly a read error. V and J are TRBV5-1 and TRBJ2-5; tentative D call: TRBD2 (5 bases). CDR1 and CDR2 from the germline V gene are SGHRS and YFSETQ. The CDR3 is 12 amino acids. CDR3 nucleotides: TGCGCCAGCAGCTTGGGAGGGTACATCGACGATTTC. This gives the protein CASSLGGYIDDF.

This clonotype came up once. A junction end diverges from the germline sequence, so it may reflect a read error. This chain connects TRBV7-9 to TRBJ2-5, with D perhaps TRBD1 (5 bases). Germline V CDR1 and CDR2: SEHNR, FQNEAQ (reference sequence). CDR3 length: 17 amino acids. CDR3 amino acids: CAGSFPWGVPYQETQYF. The CDR3 nucleotides are TGTGCCGGCAGCTTCCCATGGGGCGTCCCGTACCAAGAGACCCAGTACTTC. The whole variable domain, filled in from reference TRBV7-9 and TRBJ2-5, reads DTGVSQNPRHKITKRGQNVTFRCDPISEHNRLYWYRQTLGQGPEFLTYFQNEAQLEKSRLLSDRFSAERPKGSFSTLEIQRTEQGDSAMYLCAGSFPWGVPYQETQYFGPGTRLLVL.

The gene calls are TRBV13 and TRBJ2-7; D might be TRBD1 or TRBD2, each matching 5 bases. The CDR3 loop spans 15 amino acids. Trimming pared 7 bases from V and 2 bases from J, leaving 18 bases between. Germline CDR1 and CDR2: PRHDT and FYEKMQ (reference sequence). The CDR3 nucleotides are TGTGCCAGCACCCCCACTATCGGGACGACCTACGAGCAGTACGTC. This codes for CASTPTIGTTYEQYV.

This clonotype was counted many times. The gene calls are TRBV29-1 and TRBJ2-5; 11 bases match TRBD1. From germline, CDR1 is SQVTM and CDR2 ANQGSEA. This CDR3 is built from 17 residues. The junction had 12 bases not matched to a gene; V was cut back by 1 base and J by 5 bases. CDR3 sequence: CSVEGWTGGLWSETQYF. The CDR3 DNA follows: TGCAGCGTTGAAGGTTGGACAGGGGGCCTGTGGTCGGAGACCCAGTACTTC. Full variable domain (rest looked up from reference TRBV29-1 and TRBJ2-5): SAVISQKPSRDICQRGTSLTIQCQVDSQVTMMFWYRQQPGQSLTLIATANQGSEATYESGFVIDKFPISRPNLTFSTLTVSNMSPEDSSIYLCSVEGWTGGLWSETQYFGPGTRLLVL.